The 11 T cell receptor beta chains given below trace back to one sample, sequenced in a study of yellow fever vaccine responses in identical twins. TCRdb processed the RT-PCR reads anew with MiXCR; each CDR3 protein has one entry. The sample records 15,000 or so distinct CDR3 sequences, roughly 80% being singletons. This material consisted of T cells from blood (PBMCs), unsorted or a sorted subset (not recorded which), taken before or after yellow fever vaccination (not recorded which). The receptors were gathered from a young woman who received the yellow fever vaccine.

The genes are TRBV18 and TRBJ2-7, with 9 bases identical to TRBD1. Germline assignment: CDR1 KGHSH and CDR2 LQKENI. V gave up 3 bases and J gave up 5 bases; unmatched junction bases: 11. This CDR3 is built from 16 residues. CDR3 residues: CASSPFGGTGNDEQYF. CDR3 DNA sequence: TGTGCCAGCTCACCGTTTGGAGGGACAGGGAACGACGAGCAGTACTTC.

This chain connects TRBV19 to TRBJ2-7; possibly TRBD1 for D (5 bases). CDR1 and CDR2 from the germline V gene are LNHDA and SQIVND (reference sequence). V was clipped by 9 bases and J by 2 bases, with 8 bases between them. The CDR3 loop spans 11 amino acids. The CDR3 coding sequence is TGTGCCAGCGGACACCCCTACGAGCAGTACTTC. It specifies CASGHPYEQYF.

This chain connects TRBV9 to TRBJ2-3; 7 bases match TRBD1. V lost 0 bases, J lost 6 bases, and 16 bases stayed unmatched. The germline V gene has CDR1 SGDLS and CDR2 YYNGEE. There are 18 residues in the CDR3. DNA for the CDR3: TGTGCCAGCAGCGTAGCCGATTACAGACAGGGTTTATCGGATACGCAGTATTTT. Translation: CASSVADYRQGLSDTQYF.

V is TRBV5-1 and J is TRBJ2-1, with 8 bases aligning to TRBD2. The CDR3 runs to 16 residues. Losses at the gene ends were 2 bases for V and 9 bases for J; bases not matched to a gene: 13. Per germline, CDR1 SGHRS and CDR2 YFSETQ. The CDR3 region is CASSFRAIAGSIEQFF. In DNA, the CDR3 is TGCGCCAGCAGCTTTAGGGCGATAGCGGGAAGTATTGAGCAGTTCTTC.

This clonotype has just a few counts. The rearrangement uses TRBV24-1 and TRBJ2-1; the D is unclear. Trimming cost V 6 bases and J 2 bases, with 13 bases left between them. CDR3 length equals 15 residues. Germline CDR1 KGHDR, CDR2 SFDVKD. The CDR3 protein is CATSSRTETYNEQFF. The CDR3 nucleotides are TGTGCCACCAGTTCTCGGACGGAGACCTACAATGAGCAGTTCTTC.

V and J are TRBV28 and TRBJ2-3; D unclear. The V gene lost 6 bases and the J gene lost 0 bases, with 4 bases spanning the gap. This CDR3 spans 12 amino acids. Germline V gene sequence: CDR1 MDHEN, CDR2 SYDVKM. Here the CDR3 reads CASRDSTDTQYF. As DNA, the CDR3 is TGTGCCAGCAGAGATAGCACAGATACGCAGTATTTT.

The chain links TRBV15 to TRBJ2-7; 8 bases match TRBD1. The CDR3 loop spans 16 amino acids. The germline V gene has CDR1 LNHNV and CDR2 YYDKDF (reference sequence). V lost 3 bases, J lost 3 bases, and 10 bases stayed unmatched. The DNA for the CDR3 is TGTGCCACCAGCAGCGATAGGACAGGGAGGATCTACGAGCAGTACTTC. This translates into CATSSDRTGRIYEQYF.

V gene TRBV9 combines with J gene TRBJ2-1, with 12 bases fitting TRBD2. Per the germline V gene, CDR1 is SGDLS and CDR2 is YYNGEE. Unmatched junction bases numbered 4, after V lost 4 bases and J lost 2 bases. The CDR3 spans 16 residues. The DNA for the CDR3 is TGTGCCAGCAGCTTTACTAGCGGGGGGCCCTACAATGAGCAGTTCTTC. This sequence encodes CASSFTSGGPYNEQFF.

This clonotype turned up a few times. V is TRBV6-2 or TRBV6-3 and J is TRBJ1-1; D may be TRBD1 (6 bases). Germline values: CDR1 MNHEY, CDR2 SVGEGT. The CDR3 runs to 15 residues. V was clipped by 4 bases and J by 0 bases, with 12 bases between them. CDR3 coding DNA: TGTGCCAGCAGTTTTGAAGACAGGTTGAACACTGAAGCTTTCTTT. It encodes CASSFEDRLNTEAFF.

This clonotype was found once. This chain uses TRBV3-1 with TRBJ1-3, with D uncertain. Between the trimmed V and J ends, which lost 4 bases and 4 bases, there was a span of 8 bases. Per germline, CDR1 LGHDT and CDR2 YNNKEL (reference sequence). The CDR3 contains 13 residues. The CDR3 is CASSRPVGNTIYF. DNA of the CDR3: TGTGCCAGCAGCCGGCCAGTCGGAAACACCATATATTTT.

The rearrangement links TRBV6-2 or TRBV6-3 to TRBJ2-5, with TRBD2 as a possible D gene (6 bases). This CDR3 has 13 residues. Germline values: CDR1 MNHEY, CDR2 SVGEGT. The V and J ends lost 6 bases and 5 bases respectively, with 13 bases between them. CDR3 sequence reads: CASSPLGGETQYF. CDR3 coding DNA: TGTGCCAGCAGCCCACTAGGAGGGGAGACCCAGTACTTC.